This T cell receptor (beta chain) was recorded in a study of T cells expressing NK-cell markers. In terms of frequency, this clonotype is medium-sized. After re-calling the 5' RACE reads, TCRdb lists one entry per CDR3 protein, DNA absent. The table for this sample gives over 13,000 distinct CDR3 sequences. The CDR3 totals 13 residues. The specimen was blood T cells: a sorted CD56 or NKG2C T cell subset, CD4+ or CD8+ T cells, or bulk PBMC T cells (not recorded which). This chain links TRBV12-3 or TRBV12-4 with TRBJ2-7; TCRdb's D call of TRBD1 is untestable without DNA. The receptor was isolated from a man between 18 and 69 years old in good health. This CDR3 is CASSLTPLGEQYF.